What follows describes a single T cell receptor (beta chain). This clonotype was detected ten times or more. Its antigen is not yet known. One base away there is no much larger clone; base qualities are not given. The sample comes from a study of identical twins (TCRdb year 2016). At the level of the whole study: The study deep-sequenced TCR alpha and beta repertoires from monozygotic twins, unrelated adults of various ages and cord blood to test whether fetal clonotypes persist. To rule out contamination, the twin experiments were replicated at different times with different library preparation protocols. Summary of the overall study and its limitations: In monozygotic twins, out-of-frame TCR alpha sharing was systematically underestimated by recombination models, although the models agreed with sharing between unrelated individuals. Compared with coincidental sharing between unrelated individuals, an excess of low generation-probability sequences was observed among out-of-frame TCR alpha sequences shared between twins. Because the same donors could not be followed over many years, the conclusions relied on cross-sectional statistical analysis. Zero-insertion analyses could be partly confounded by invariant T cells such as MAIT and iNKT, although diverse VJ usage argued against such confounding for most clonotypes. Abundant cord blood beta clonotypes carried fewer insertions; young adult naive repertoires showed a weaker similar trend, while memory repertoires showed none. In beta out-of-frame sequences, excess twin sharing was weaker, because having fewer shared sequences lowered the signal-to-noise ratio.

Its CDR3 holds 17 amino acids, cysteine through phenylalanine. Only CDR3 DNA is held: 51 bases, read in frame from base 1. V is pruned by 0 bases and J by 1 base, leaving 7 bases of the junction without a gene match. Looking up the germline V gene yields CDR1 SGHRS and CDR2 YFSETQ. The library was obtained by 5' RACE. The instrument given in TCRdb is Illumina HiSeq 2000. A universal primer binding site was introduced by template switching, and a unique molecular identifier was present in the final cDNA, enabling accurate counting of TCR cDNA molecules. Specific primers in the conserved constant-segment region were used to synthesize first-strand cDNA for the TCR alpha and beta chains. To control for contamination, each cDNA library was double barcoded with a SMART-Mk sample barcode plus Illumina barcodes. TruSeq adapter sequences and Illumina sample barcodes were added in two successive PCR steps. Sequencing of the TCR alpha and beta cDNA libraries was done on the Illumina HiSeq platform using custom primers. Per the original workflow: Raw reads were processed with MiGEC to extract unique molecular identifiers, and MiXCR was used to determine CDR3 positions. For each individual, recombination models were inferred using an EM algorithm with the repgenHMM and IGoR tools. The analysis of shared clonotypes was done with the tcR package in R, with sharing normalized by the product of cloneset sizes. Out-of-frame nonproductive sequences were analyzed to study raw recombination free of thymic and clonal selection effects. TCRdb trimmed public reads at Q25 via fastp, called clones via MiXCR and kept in-frame beta chains. Rows with one shared CDR3 protein collapse into an entry with the most common genes and DNA. TCRdb assigned the V and J calls; the authors' analysis was not used. The sample table lists around 650,000 distinct CDR3 sequences, just over 7% of them with a count of one. 1.5% to 2% of the sample is in the top ten clones.

Only healthy Caucasian donors were included. Three pairs of female monozygotic twins, all aged about 18 to 30 years, made up the twin cohort. Peripheral blood mononuclear cells were used as the source from which RNA for TCR libraries was isolated. These data also featured in a second study, about yellow fever vaccine responses in identical twins. That second publication adds: According to the authors, in identical twins the way T cells responded to vaccination appeared partly convergent and partly personalized. In identical twins, the study followed T cell clones that responded to the vaccine with precision.

The sequence derives from a woman younger than 30 in good health. The chain is encoded by TRBV5-1 joined to TRBJ2-3, with 8 bases aligning to TRBD2. Sequencing was done on a sample of PBMCs. The bases are TGCGCCAGCAGCTTGGCCAAGACTAGCGTCGGCACAGATACGCAGTATTTT. It translates to CASSLAKTSVGTDTQYF.